In this sample, the clone carrying this T cell receptor beta chain turned up many times. Antigen specificity is unknown. 5'-RACE, quantitative and with molecular barcodes, yielded the TCR beta libraries. TCRdb used MiXCR to reprocess the 5' RACE reads, holding one entry per CDR3 protein. The data contain some 220,000 distinct CDR3 sequences, roughly 8.2% of them singletons. The data originate from a study of CD8 T cells in ankylosing spondylitis. V shed 3 bases and J shed 1 base, with 6 bases lying between them. There are 14 residues in the CDR3. Regarding the study as a whole: One TCR beta motif, made up of 7 or 8 highly homologous variants, appeared characteristic of ankylosing spondylitis blood. Earlier literature documents some of the motif variants in reactive arthritis synovial fluid and blood. Reportedly, disease-linked clones are significantly enriched in ankylosing spondylitis patients' matched synovial fluid.

The clonotype comes from a female donor with ankylosing spondylitis or in good health (not recorded which). The V gene is TRBV12-3 or TRBV12-4, the J gene TRBJ2-2; no firm D call. Input material: blood, either unsorted or a sorted T cell fraction (not recorded which). This chain's CDR3 is CASSFRRNTGELFF. The DNA of the CDR3 is TGTGCCAGCAGTTTTCGGCGGAACACCGGGGAGCTGTTTTTT.